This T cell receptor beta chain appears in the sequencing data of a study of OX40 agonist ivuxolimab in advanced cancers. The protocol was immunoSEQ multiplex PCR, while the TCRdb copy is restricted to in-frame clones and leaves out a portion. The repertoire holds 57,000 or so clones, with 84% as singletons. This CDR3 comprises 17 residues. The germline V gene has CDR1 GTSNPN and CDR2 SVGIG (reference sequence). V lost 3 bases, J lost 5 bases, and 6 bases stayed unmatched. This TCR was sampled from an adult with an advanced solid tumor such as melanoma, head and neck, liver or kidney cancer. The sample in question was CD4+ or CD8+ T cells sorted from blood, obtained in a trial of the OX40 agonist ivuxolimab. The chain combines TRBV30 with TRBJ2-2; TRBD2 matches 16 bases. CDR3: CAWRGLAGGPGTGELFF. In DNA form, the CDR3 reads TGTGCCTGGAGGGGACTAGCGGGGGGGCCGGGAACCGGGGAGCTGTTTTTT.